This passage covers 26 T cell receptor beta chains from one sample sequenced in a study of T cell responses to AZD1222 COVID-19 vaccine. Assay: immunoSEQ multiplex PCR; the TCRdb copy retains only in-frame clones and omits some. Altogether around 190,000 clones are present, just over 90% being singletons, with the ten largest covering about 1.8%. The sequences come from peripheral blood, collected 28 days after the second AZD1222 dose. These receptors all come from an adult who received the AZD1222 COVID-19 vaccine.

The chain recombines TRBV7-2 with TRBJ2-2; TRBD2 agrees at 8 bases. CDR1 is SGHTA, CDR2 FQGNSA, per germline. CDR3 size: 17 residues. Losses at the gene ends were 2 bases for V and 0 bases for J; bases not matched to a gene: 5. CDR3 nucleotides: TGTGCCAGCAGCTTAAGGCCTAGCGGGTCGAACACCGGGGAGCTGTTTTTT. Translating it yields CASSLRPSGSNTGELFF. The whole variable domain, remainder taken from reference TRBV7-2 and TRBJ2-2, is GAGVSQSPSNKVTEKGKDVELRCDPISGHTALYWYRQSLGQGLEFLIYFQGNSAPDKSGLPSDRFSAERTGGSVSTLTIQRTQQEDSAVYLCASSLRPSGSNTGELFFGEGSRLTVL.

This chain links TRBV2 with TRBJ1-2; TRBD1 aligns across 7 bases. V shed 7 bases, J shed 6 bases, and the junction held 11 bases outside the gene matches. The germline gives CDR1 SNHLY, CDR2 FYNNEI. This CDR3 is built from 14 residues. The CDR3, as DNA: TGTGCCAGCACCGGAGAGTTAGGGGGCCATGGCTACACCTTC. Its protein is CASTGELGGHGYTF.

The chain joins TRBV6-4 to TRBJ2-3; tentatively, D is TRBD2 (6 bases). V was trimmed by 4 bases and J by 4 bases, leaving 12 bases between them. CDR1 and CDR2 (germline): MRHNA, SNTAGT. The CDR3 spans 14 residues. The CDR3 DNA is TGTGCCAGCAGTGGGAGGGGTGAGGCAGATACGCAGTATTTT. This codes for CASSGRGEADTQYF.

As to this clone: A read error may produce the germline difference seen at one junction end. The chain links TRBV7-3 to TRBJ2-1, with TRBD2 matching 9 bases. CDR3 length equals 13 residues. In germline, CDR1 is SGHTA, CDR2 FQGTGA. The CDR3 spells CASSYGTSFPWVF. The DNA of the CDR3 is TGTGCCAGCAGCTACGGGACTAGCTTCCCCTGGGTCTTC.

This chain's CDR3 is CASRGQGMYYGYTF. The CDR3 DNA sequence: TGTGCCAGCAGGGGACAGGGGATGTACTATGGCTACACCTTC. The genes are TRBV6-5 and TRBJ1-2; 10 bases align to TRBD1. The J segment lost 3 bases and the V segment lost 6 bases, leaving 4 bases of the junction unmatched. This CDR3 comprises 14 residues. Germline CDR1 is MNHEY and CDR2 is SVGAGI.

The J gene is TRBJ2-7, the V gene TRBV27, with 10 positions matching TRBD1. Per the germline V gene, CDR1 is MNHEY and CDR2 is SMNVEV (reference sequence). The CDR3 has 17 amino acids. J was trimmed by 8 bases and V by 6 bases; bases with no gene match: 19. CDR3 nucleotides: TGTGCCAGCAGCCCTTTGGGGAAGGGACAGGGGAGTAGGAAGCAGTACTTC. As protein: CASSPLGKGQGSRKQYF.

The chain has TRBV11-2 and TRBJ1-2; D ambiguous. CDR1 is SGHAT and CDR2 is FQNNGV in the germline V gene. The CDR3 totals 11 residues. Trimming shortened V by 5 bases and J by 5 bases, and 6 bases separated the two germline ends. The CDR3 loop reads CASSPSYGYTF. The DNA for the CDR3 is TGTGCCAGCAGCCCTAGTTATGGCTACACCTTC.

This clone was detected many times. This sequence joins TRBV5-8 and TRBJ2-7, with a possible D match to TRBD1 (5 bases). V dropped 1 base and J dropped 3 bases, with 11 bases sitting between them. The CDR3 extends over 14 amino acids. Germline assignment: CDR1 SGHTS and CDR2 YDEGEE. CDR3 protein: CASSLNQGSYEQYF. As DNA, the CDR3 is TGTGCCAGCAGCTTGAATCAGGGAAGCTACGAGCAGTACTTC.

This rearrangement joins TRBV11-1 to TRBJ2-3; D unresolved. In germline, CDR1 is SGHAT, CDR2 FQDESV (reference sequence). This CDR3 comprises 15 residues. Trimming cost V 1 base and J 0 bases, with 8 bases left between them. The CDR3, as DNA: TGTGCCAGCAGCTTAGGTGCACTGAGCACAGATACGCAGTATTTT. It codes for CASSLGALSTDTQYF.

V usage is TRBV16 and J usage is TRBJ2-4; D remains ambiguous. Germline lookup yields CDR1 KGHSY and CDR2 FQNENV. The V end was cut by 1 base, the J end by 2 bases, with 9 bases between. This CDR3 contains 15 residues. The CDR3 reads CASSQFRLSKNIQYF. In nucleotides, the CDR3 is TGTGCCAGCAGCCAATTTCGTTTGTCCAAAAACATTCAGTACTTC.

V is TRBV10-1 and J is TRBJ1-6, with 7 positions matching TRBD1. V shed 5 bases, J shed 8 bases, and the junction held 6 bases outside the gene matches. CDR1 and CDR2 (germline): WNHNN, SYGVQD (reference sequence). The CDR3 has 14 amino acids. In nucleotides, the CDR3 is TGCGCCAGCAGTACAGGGGTAGGAGATTCACCCCTCCACTTT. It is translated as CASSTGVGDSPLHF.

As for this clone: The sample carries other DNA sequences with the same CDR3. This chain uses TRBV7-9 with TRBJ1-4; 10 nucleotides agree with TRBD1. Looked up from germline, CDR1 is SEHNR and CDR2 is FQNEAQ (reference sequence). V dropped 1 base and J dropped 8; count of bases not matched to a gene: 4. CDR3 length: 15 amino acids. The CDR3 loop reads CASSLGQGAREKLFF. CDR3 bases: TGTGCCAGCAGCTTAGGACAGGGGGCTCGCGAAAAACTGTTTTTT.

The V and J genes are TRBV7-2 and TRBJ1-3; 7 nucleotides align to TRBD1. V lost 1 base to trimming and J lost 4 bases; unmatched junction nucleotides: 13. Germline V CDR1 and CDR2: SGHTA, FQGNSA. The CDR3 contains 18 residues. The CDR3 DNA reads TGTGCCAGCAGCTTAGAAGCCGGCCAGGGGGTCGCCGGAAACACCATATATTTT. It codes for CASSLEAGQGVAGNTIYF.

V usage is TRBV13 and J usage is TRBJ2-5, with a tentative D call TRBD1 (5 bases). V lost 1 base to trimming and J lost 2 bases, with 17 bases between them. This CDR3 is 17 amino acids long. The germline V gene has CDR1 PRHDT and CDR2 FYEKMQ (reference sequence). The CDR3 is CASSLAAHRSMQETQYF. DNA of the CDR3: TGTGCCAGCAGCTTAGCCGCCCACAGGAGTATGCAAGAGACCCAGTACTTC.

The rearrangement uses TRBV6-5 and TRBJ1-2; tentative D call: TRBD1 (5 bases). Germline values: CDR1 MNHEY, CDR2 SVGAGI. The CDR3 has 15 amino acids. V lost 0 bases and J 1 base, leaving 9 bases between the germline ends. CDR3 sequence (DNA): TGTGCCAGCAGTTACTCGATCGGGGGTAACTATGGCTACACCTTC. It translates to CASSYSIGGNYGYTF.

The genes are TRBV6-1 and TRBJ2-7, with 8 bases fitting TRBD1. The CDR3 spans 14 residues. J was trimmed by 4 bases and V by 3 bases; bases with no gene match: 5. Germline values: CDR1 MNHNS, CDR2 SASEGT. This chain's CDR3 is CASSEAGGWYEQYF. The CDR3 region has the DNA TGTGCCAGCAGTGAGGCAGGGGGCTGGTACGAGCAGTACTTC.

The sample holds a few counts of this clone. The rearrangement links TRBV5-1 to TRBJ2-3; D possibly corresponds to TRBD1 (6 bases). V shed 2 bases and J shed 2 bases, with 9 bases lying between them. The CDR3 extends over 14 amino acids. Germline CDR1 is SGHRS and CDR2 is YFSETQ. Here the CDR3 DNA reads TGCGCCAGCAGCTTTGGGGGCTTCACAGATACGCAGTATTTT. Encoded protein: CASSFGGFTDTQYF.

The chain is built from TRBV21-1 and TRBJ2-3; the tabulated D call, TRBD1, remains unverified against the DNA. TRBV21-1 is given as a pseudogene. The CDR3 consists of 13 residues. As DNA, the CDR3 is TGTGCCAGCAGCAAAAATTCCCAGGATACGCAGTATTTT. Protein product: CASSKNSQDTQYF.

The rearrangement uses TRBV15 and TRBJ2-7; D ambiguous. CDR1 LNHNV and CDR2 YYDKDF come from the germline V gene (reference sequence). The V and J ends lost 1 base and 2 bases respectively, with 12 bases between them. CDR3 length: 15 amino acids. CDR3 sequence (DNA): TGTGCCACCAGCAGAGGGGCCGGAGAAACCTACGAGCAGTACTTC. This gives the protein CATSRGAGETYEQYF. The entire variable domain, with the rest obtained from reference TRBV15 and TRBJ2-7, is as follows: DAMVIQNPRYQVTQFGKPVTLSCSQTLNHNVMYWYQQKSSQAPKLLFHYYDKDFNNEADTPDNFQSRRPNTSFCFLDIRSPGLGDTAMYLCATSRGAGETYEQYFGPGTRLTVT.

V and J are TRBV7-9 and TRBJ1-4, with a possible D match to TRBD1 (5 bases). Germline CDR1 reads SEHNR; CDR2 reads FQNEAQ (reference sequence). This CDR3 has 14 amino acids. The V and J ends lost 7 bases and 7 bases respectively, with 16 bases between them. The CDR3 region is CASTHIAGGEKLFF. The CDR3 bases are TGTGCCAGCACCCACATTGCGGGGGGTGAAAAACTGTTTTTT.

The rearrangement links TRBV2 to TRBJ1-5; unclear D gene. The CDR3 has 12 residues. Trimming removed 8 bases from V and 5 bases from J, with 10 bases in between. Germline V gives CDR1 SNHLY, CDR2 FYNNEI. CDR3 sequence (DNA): TGTGCCAGCGGCCACCTTTATCAGCCCCAGCATTTT. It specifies CASGHLYQPQHF.

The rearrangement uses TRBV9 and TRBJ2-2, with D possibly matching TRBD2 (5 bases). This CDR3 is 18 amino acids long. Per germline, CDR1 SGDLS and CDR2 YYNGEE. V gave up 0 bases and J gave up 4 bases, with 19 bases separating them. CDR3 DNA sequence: TGTGCCAGCAGCGTAGAAGTTTCGTACCCGGGGAGCACCGGGGAGCTGTTTTTT. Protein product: CASSVEVSYPGSTGELFF.

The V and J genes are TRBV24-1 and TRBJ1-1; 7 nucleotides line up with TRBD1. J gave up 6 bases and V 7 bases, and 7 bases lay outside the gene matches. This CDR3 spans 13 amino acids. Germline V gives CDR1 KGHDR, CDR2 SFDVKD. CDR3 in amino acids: CATRATGTSEAFF. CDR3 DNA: TGTGCCACCAGGGCGACAGGGACCTCTGAAGCTTTCTTT.

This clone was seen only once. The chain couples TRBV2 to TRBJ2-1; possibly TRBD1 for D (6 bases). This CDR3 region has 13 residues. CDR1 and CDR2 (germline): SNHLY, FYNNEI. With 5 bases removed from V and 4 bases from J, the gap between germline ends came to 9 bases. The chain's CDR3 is CASSNQGYNEQFF. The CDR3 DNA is TGTGCCAGCAGTAATCAGGGGTACAATGAGCAGTTCTTC.

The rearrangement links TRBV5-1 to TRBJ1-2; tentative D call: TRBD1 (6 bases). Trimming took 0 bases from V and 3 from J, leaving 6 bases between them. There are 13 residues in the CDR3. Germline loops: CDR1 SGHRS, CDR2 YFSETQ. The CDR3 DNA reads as TGCGCCAGCAGCTTGGAGGGGGACTATGGCTACACCTTC. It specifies CASSLEGDYGYTF.

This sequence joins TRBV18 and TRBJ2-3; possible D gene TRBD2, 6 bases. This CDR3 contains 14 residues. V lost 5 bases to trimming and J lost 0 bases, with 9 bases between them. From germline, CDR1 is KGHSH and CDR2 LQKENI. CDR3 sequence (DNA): TGTGCCAGCTCAAGGGGACTCAGCACAGATACGCAGTATTTT. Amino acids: CASSRGLSTDTQYF. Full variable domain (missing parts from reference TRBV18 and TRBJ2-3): NAGVMQNPRHLVRRRGQEARLRCSPMKGHSHVYWYRQLPEEGLKFMVYLQKENIIDESGMPKERFSAEFPKEGPSILRIQQVVRGDSAAYFCASSRGLSTDTQYFGPGTRLTVL.